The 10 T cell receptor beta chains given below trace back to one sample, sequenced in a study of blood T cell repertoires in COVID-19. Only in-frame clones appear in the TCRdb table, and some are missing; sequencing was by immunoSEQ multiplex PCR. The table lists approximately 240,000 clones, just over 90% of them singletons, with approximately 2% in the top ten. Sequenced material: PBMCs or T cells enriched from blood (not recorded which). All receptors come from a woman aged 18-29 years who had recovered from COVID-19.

CDR3 residues: CASSQELVGAGELFF. CDR3 nucleotides: TGTGCCAGCAGCCAAGAACTAGTGGGCGCCGGGGAGCTGTTTTTT. V gene TRBV4-2 combines with J gene TRBJ2-2; maybe TRBD2 (5 bases). Germline CDR1 reads LGHNA; CDR2 reads YNFKEQ. The V gene lost 0 bases and the J gene lost 6 bases, with 11 bases spanning the gap. CDR3 length: 15 amino acids.

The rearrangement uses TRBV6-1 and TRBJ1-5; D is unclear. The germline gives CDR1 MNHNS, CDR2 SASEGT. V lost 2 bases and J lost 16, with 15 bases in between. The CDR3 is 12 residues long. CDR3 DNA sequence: TGTGCCAGCAGTGAAACTAGGCCGCCGTTTCATTTT. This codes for CASSETRPPFHF.

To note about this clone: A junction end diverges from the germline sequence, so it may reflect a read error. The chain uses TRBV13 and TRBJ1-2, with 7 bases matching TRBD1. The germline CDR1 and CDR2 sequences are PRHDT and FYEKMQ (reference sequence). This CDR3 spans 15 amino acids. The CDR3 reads CASSPKTGSNYGYTF. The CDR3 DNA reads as TGCGCCAGCAGCCCCAAGACAGGGTCTAACTATGGCTACACCTTC.

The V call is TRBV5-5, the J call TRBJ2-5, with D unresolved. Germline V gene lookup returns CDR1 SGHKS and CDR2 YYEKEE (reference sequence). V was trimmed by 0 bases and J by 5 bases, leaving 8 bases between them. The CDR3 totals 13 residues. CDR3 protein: CASSLVPRETQYF. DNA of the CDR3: TGTGCCAGCAGCTTGGTCCCGCGGGAGACCCAGTACTTC.

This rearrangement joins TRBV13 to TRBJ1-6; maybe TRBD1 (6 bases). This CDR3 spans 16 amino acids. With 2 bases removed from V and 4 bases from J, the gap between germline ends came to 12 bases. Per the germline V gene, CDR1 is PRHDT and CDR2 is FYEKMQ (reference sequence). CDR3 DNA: TGTGCCAGCAGCTTACGGGGGGCTGATTATAATTCACCCCTCCACTTT. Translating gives CASSLRGADYNSPLHF.

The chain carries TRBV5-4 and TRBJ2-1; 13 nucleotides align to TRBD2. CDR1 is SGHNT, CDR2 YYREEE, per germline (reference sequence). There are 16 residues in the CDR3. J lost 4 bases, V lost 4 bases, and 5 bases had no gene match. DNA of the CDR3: TGTGCCAGCAGCCCGGGACTAGCGGGGCTTTACAATGAGCAGTTCTTC. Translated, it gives CASSPGLAGLYNEQFF.

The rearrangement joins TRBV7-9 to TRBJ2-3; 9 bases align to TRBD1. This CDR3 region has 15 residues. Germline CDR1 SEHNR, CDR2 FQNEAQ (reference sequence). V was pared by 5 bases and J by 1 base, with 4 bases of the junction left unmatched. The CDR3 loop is CASSPRDRGTDTQYF. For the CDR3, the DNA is TGTGCCAGCAGCCCGAGGGACAGGGGCACAGATACGCAGTATTTT.

The CDR3 protein is CASSPSTGPALYEAFF. The CDR3, as DNA: TGTGCCAGCAGCCCTTCGACAGGGCCCGCTCTATACGAAGCTTTCTTT. The rearrangement joins TRBV7-9 to TRBJ1-1; 7 bases fit TRBD1. V shed 5 bases and J 8 bases; nucleotides not matched to a gene: 17. CDR3 length: 16 residues. Germline values: CDR1 SEHNR, CDR2 FQNEAQ (reference sequence).

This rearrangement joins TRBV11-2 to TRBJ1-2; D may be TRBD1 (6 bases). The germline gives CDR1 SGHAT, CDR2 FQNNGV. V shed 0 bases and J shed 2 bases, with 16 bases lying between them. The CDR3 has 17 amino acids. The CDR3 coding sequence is TGTGCCAGCAGCTTAGACCCGGGCAGGGGAAAAAACTATGGCTACACCTTC. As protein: CASSLDPGRGKNYGYTF.

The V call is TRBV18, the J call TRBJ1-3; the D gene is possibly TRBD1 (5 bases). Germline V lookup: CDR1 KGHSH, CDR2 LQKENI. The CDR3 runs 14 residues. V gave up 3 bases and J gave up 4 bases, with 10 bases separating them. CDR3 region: CASSPSDIGNTIYF. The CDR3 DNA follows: TGTGCCAGCTCACCGTCGGACATCGGAAACACCATATATTTT.